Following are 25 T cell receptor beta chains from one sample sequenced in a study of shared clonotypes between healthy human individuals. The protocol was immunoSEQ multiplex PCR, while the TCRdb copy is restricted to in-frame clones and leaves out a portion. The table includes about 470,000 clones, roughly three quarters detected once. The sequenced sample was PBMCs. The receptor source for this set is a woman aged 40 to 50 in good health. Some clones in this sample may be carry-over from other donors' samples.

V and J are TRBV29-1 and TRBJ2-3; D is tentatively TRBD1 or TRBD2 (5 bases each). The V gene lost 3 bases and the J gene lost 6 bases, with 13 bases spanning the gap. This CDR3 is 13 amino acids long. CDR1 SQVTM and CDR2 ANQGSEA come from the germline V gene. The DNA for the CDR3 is TGCAGCGTTGACATCGCCGGGACCGATACGCAGTATTTT. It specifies CSVDIAGTDTQYF.

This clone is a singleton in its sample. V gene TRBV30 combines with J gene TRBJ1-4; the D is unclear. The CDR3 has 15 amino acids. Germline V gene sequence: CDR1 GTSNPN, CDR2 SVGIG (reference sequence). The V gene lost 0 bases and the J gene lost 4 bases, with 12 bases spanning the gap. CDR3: CAWSVPAGFNEKLFF. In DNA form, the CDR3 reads TGTGCCTGGAGTGTACCGGCGGGATTTAATGAAAAACTGTTTTTT.

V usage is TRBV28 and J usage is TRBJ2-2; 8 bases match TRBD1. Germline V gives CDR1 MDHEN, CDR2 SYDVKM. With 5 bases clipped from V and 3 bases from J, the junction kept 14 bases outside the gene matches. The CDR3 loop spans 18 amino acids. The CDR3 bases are TGTGCCAGCAGTCATCGGGACAGGACCTATACTCACACCGGGGAGCTGTTTTTT. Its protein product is CASSHRDRTYTHTGELFF.

The CDR3 DNA reads as TGTGCCAGCAGCTTGGTAAGGCAAGGAGGCACAGATACGCAGTATTTT. It codes for CASSLVRQGGTDTQYF. The V and J genes are TRBV5-6 and TRBJ2-3; D call uncertain. Trimming removed 0 bases from V and 1 base from J, with 12 bases in between. Looked up from germline, CDR1 is SGHDT and CDR2 is YYEEEE. This CDR3 region has 16 residues.

The DNA of the CDR3 is TGCAGCGTTGAACCCGGTTACAATGAGCAGTTCTTC. Protein: CSVEPGYNEQFF. V gene TRBV29-1 combines with J gene TRBJ2-1, with D uncertain. Germline loops: CDR1 SQVTM, CDR2 ANQGSEA. Between the trimmed V and J ends, which lost 2 bases and 4 bases, there was a span of 6 bases. The length of the CDR3 is 12 residues.

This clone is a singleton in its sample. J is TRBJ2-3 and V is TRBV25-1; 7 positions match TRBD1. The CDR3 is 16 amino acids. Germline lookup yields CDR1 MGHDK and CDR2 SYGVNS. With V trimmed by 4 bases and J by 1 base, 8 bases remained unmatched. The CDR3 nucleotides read TGTGCCAGCAGTGCCCGAAGGGGGCTGGGCACAGATACGCAGTATTTT. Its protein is CASSARRGLGTDTQYF.

Here the CDR3 reads CASSRRDSYEQYF. The DNA of the CDR3 is TGTGCCAGTAGTCGACGGGACTCCTACGAGCAGTACTTC. J is TRBJ2-7 and V is TRBV19; weak D call: TRBD2 (5 bases). The CDR3 spans 13 residues. The germline V and J ends were trimmed by 5 bases and 0 bases, with 8 bases remaining between them. Germline V lookup: CDR1 LNHDA, CDR2 SQIVND (reference sequence).

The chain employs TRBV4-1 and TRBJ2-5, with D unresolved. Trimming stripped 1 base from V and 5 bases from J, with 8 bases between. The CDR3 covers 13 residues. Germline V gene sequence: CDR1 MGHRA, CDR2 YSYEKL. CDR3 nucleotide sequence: TGCGCCAGCAGCCAAGGTCCATTTGAGACCCAGTACTTC. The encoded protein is CASSQGPFETQYF.

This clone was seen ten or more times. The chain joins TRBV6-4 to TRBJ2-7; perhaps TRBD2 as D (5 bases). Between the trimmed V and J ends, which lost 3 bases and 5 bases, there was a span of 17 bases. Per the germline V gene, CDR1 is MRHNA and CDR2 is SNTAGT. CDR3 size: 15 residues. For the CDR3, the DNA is TGTGCCAGCAGTGAGGAGGCCGGAGAGGGAAACGAGCAGTACTTC. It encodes CASSEEAGEGNEQYF.

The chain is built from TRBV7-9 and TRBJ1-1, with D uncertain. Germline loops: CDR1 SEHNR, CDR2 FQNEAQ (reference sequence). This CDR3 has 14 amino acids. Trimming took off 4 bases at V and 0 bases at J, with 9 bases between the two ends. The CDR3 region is CASSSHTLNTEAFF. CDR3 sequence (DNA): TGTGCCAGCAGCTCCCATACATTGAACACTGAAGCTTTCTTT.

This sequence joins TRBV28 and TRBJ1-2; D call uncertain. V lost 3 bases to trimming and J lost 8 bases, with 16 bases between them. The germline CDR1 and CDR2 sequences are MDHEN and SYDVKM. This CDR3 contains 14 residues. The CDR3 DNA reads TGTGCCAGCAGTTTTGGGCATTGGGAAGACGGCTACACCTTC. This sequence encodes CASSFGHWEDGYTF.

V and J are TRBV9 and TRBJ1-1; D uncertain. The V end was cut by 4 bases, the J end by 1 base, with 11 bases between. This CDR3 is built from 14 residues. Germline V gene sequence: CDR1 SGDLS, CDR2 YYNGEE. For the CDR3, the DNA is TGTGCCAGCAGCCCAACGGGTGCGAACACTGAAGCTTTCTTT. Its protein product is CASSPTGANTEAFF. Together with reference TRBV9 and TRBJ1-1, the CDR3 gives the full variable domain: DSGVTQTPKHLITATGQRVTLRCSPRSGDLSVYWYQQSLDQGLQFLIQYYNGEERAKGNILERFSAQQFPDLHSELNLSSLELGDSALYFCASSPTGANTEAFFGQGTRLTVV.

The CDR3 nucleotides are TGTGCCAGCAGCACTCAGGGCGGGAGGGAAACAGATACGCAGTATTTT. Its protein is CASSTQGGRETDTQYF. The J gene is TRBJ2-3, the V gene TRBV9; 9 positions agree with TRBD2. The CDR3 totals 16 residues. Germline-derived CDR1 and CDR2 are SGDLS and YYNGEE. The J segment lost 3 bases and the V segment lost 4 bases, leaving 9 bases of the junction unmatched.

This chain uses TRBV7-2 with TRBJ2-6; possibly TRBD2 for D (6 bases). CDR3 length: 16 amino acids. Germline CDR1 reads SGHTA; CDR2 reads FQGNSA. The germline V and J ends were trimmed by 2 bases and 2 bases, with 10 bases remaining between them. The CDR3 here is CASSLSRRAGANVLTF. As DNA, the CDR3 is TGTGCCAGCAGCTTATCGAGGAGGGCTGGGGCCAACGTCCTGACTTTC.

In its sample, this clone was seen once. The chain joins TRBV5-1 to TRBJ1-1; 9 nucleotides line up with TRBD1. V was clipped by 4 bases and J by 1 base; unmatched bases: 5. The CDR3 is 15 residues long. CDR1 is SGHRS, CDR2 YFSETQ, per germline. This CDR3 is CASSARQGENTEAFF. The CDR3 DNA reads TGCGCCAGCAGCGCAAGACAGGGGGAGAACACTGAAGCTTTCTTT. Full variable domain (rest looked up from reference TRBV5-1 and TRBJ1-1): KAGVTQTPRYLIKTRGQQVTLSCSPISGHRSVSWYQQTPGQGLQFLFEYFSETQRNKGNFPGRFSGRQFSNSRSEMNVSTLELGDSALYLCASSARQGENTEAFFGQGTRLTVV.

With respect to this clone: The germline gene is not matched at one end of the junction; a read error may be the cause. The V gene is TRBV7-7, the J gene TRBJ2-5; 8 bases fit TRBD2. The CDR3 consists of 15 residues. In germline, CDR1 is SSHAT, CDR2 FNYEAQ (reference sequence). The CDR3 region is CASSLGAGVGETQYF. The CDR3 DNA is TGTGCTAGCAGCTTAGGAGCGGGAGTAGGGGAGACCCAGTACTTC.

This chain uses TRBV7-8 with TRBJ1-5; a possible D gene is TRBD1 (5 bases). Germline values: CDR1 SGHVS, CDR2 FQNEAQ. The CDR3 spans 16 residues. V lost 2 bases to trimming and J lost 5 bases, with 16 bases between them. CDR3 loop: CASSLLVGGNYQPQHF. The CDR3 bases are TGTGCCAGCAGCTTATTGGTTGGGGGGAATTATCAGCCCCAGCATTTT.

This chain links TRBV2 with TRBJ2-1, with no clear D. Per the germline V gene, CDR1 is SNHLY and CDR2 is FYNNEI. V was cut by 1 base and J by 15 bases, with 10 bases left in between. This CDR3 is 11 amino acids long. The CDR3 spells CASSEVAQPFF. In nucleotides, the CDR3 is TGTGCCAGCAGTGAAGTAGCCCAACCGTTCTTC. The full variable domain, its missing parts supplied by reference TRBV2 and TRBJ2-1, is EPEVTQTPSHQVTQMGQEVILRCVPISNHLYFYWYRQILGQKVEFLVSFYNNEISEKSEIFDDQFSVERPDGSNFTLKIRSTKLEDSAMYFCASSEVAQPFFGPGTRLTVL.

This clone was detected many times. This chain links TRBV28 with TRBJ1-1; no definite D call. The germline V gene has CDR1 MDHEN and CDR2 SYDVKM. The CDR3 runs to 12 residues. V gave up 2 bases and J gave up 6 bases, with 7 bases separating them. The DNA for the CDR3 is TGTGCCAGCAGTTTACCAGCCTCTGAAGCTTTCTTT. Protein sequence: CASSLPASEAFF.

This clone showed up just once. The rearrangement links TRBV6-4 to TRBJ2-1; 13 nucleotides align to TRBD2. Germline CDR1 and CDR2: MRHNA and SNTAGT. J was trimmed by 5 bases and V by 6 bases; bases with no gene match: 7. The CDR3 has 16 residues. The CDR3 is CASRREGLAGNNEQFF. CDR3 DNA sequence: TGTGCCAGCAGAAGAGAGGGACTAGCGGGAAACAATGAGCAGTTCTTC.

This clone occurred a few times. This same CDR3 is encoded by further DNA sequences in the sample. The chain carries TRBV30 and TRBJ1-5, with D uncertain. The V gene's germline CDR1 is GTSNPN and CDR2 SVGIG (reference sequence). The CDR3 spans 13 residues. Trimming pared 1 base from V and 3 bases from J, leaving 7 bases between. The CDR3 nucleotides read TGTGCCTGGAGTGGTGGTGACAATCAGCCCCAGCATTTT. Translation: CAWSGGDNQPQHF.

Here the CDR3 reads CASKNQGSNEKLFF. DNA for the CDR3: TGTGCCAGTAAAAACCAGGGCAGTAATGAAAAACTGTTTTTT. J is TRBJ1-4 and V is TRBV27; D is perhaps TRBD1 (5 bases). There are 14 residues in the CDR3. Trimming shortened V by 9 bases and J by 4 bases, and 15 bases separated the two germline ends. Germline-derived CDR1 and CDR2 are MNHEY and SMNVEV (reference sequence).

CDR3: CASSAHPEDEQFF. Written as DNA, the CDR3 is TGTGCCAGCAGCGCCCACCCTGAGGATGAGCAGTTCTTC. This rearrangement joins TRBV9 to TRBJ2-1; D is unresolved. The CDR3 has 13 amino acids. Trimming shortened V by 3 bases and J by 8 bases, and 12 bases separated the two germline ends. Per germline, CDR1 SGDLS and CDR2 YYNGEE. Full variable domain (missing parts from reference TRBV9 and TRBJ2-1): DSGVTQTPKHLITATGQRVTLRCSPRSGDLSVYWYQQSLDQGLQFLIQYYNGEERAKGNILERFSAQQFPDLHSELNLSSLELGDSALYFCASSAHPEDEQFFGPGTRLTVL.

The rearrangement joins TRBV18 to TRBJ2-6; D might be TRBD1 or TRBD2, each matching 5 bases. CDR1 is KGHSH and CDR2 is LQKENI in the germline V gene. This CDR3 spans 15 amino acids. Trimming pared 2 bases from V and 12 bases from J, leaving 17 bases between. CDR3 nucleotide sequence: TGTGCCAGCTCACCAGGAATCGGGACCTTCACCGTCCTGACTTTC. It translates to CASSPGIGTFTVLTF.

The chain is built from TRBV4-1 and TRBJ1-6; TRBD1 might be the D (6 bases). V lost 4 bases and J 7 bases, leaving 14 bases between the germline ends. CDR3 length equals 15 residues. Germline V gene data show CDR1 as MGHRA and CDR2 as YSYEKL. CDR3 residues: CASSLSGTPNSPLHF. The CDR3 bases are TGCGCCAGCAGCCTTTCCGGGACACCGAATTCACCCCTCCACTTT.